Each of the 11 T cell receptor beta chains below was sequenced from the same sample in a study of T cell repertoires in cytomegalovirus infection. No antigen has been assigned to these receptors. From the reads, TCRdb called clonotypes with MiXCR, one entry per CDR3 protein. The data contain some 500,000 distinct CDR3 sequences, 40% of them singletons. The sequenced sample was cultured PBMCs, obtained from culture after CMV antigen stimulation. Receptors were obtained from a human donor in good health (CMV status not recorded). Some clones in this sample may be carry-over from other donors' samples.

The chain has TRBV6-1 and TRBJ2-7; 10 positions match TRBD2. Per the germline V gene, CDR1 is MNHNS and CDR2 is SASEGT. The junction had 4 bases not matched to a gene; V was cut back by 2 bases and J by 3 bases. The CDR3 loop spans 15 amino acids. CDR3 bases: TGTGCCAGCAGTGAACTTGGACTAGCGGACTACGAGCAGTACTTC. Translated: CASSELGLADYEQYF.

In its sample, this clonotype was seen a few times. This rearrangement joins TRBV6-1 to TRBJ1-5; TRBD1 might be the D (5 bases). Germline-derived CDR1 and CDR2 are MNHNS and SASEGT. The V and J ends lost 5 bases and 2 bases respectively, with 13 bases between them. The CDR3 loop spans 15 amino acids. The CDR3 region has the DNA TGTGCCAGCAGTCCGGAGGGGTTGGGCAATCAGCCCCAGCATTTT. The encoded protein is CASSPEGLGNQPQHF.

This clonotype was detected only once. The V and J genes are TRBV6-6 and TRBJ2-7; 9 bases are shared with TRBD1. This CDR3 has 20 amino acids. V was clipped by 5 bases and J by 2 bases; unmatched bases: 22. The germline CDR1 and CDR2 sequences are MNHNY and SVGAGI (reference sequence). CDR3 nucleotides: TGTGCCAGCAGTACCAATTTCCCGGGACAGGGCTTAATTAGGGCCTACGAGCAGTACTTC. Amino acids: CASSTNFPGQGLIRAYEQYF.

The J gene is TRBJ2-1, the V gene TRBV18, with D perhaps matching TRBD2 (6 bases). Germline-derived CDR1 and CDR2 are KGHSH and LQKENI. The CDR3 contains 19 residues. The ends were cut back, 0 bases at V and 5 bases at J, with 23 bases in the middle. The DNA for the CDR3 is TGTGCCAGCTCACCACCCCGTTTTCGGGAGATAAGATATGACAATGAGCAGTTCTTC. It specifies CASSPPRFREIRYDNEQFF.

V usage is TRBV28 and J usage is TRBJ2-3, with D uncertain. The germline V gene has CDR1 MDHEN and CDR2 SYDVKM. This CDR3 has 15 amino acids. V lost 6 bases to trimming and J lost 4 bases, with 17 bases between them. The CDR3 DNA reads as TGTGCCAGCAGCCCTATTGGGCTAGTCGCAGATACGCAGTATTTT. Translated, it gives CASSPIGLVADTQYF.

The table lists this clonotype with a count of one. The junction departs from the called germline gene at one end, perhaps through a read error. The CDR3 bases are TGTGCCAGCAGTTTGGGCAGGGGGCGCGATCAGCACCAGCATTTT. It yields the protein CASSLGRGRDQHQHF. The rearrangement uses TRBV6-5 and TRBJ1-5; 8 nucleotides align to TRBD1. Germline V lookup: CDR1 MNHEY, CDR2 SVGAGI. The CDR3 covers 15 residues.

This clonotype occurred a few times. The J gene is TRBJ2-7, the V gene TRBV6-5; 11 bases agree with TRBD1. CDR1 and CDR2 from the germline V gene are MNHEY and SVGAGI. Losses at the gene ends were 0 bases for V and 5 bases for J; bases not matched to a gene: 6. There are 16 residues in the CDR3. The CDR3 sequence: CASSYSWTGGPNEQYF. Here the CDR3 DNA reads TGTGCCAGCAGTTACTCCTGGACAGGGGGCCCCAACGAGCAGTACTTC.

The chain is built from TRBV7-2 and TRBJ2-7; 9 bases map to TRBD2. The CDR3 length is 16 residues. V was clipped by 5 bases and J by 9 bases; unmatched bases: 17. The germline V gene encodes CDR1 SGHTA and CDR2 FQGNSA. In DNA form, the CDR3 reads TGTGCCAGCAGCCCCCGTGGTAGCGGGGGCTCCCTAGTGCAGTACTTC. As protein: CASSPRGSGGSLVQYF.

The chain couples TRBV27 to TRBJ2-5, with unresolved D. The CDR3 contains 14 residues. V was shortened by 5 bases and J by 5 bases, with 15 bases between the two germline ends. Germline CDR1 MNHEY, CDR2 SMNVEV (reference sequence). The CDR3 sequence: CASSTDSPGETQYF. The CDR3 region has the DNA TGTGCCAGCAGTACCGACTCTCCCGGGGAGACCCAGTACTTC.

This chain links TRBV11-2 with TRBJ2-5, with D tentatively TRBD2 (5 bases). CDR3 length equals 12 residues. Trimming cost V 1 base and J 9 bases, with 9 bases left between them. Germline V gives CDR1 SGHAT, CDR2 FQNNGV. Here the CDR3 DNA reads TGTGCCAGCAGCTTAGTACGGGAAGCCCAGTACTTC. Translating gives CASSLVREAQYF. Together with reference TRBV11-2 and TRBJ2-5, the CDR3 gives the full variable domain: EAGVAQSPRYKIIEKRQSVAFWCNPISGHATLYWYQQILGQGPKLLIQFQNNGVVDDSQLPKDRFSAERLKGVDSTLKIQPAKLEDSAVYLCASSLVREAQYFGPGTRLLVL.

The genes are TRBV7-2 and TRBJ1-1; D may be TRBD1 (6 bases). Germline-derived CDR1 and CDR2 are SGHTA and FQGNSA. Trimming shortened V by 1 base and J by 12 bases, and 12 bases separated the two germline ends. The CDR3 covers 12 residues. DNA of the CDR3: TGTGCCAGCAGCTTAGACAGGGTAGAGTCTTTCTTT. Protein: CASSLDRVESFF.